Listed below are T cell receptor beta chains from one sample, sequenced in a study of cytomegalovirus exposure and HLA in healthy donors. TCRdb's table, derived via immunoSEQ multiplex PCR, lists solely in-frame clones and lacks some. The repertoire includes tens of thousands of clones, 93% of them detected once, and around 3.3% sits in the top ten. The sequenced material came from PBMCs. The origin of the receptors is a woman aged 25 to 39 in good health and CMV-seronegative. CDR3s include the opening cysteine and the closing phenylalanine or tryptophan. The D gene is left open where the match is weak. Clone sizes are given selectively: once, few, many, or a class where the clone is expanded.

j_call clone_size d_call v_call cdr3_nt cdr3_aa
TRBJ2-1 - TRBD1 TRBV5-1 TGCGCCAGCAGCCTGGGACAGGGTGTCTATGAGCAGTTCTTC CASSLGQGVYEQFF
TRBJ2-4 - - TRBV12-5 TGTGCTAGTGGTTTGTTTCAGGGCCCCGAGGTGTACTTC CASGLFQGPEVYF
TRBJ1-3 once TRBD1 TRBV7-6 TGTGCCAGCAGCCCCGGGACAGATGGAAACACCATATATTTT CASSPGTDGNTIYF
TRBJ1-2 - - TRBV5-4 TGTGCCAGCAGCGCCGGGACAACGAACTATGGCTACACCTTC CASSAGTTNYGYTF
TRBJ1-3 - TRBD1 TRBV7-2 TGTGCCAGCAGCCCTTATCCGGGACAGTTTGAAAACACCATATATTTT CASSPYPGQFENTIYF
TRBJ1-2 - TRBD1 TRBV27 TGTGCCAGCAGCCCCGGGACAGCTACTTCCTATGGCTACACCTTC CASSPGTATSYGYTF
TRBJ1-5 - - TRBV1 TGCACCAGCAGCCAAGATTTCCCGGGACAGGGGCCTCATAGCAATCAGCCCCAGCATTTT CTSSQDFPGQGPHSNQPQHF
TRBJ2-1 - - TRBV9 TGTGCCAGCAGCGTAGCTCACAGGGATGAGCAGTTCTTC CASSVAHRDEQFF
TRBJ1-2 - - TRBV6-1 TGTGCCAGCAGTGAAGGTAGAATCTATGGCTACACCTTC CASSEGRIYGYTF
TRBJ2-3 - TRBD2 TRBV9 TGTGCCAGCAGCGTAGACACTAGCGGGGGGAACACAGATACGCAGTATTTT CASSVDTSGGNTDTQYF
TRBJ1-1 few - TRBV2 TGTGCCAGCATGGCAGGGGTGCGGACTGAAGCTTTCTTT CASMAGVRTEAFF